This TCR beta chain was retrieved from a study of post-analysis software for immune sequencing data. Study summary: The study covered relapsing-remitting, secondary progressive and progressive-relapsing courses of multiple sclerosis. Study-level points and caveats: With TRBV5-6, TRBV5-1 and TRBV20-1 included, several TRBV segments were more frequent in patients than in controls. When the samples were clustered directly with F measure, those that had been prepared in the same batch showed strong co-clustering. Multiple sclerosis patients showed significantly lower normalized Chao1 diversity than controls did.

As to this clonotype: The antigen remains unidentified.

Every TCR beta cDNA library bore unique molecular identifiers. TCRdb redid the calling of the PCR reads with MiXCR, one entry per CDR3 protein. The sample consists of roughly 600,000 distinct CDR3 sequences, about 44% of them appearing once. This CDR3 spans 16 amino acids. The ends were cut back, 4 bases at V and 1 base at J, with 14 bases in the middle. CDR1 and CDR2 from the germline V gene are LGHDT and YNNKEL (reference sequence). Sequencing used blood. The J gene is TRBJ2-4, the V gene TRBV3-1; D may be TRBD2 (6 bases). This receptor was identified in a girl aged 5 to 17 with multiple sclerosis. The CDR3 spells CASSLYAAGAKNIQYF. The CDR3 DNA follows: TGTGCCAGCAGCCTTTACGCTGCGGGGGCCAAAAACATTCAGTACTTC.